Below are 15 T cell receptor beta chains sequenced from a single sample in a study of breast tumors, draining lymph nodes, adjacent tissues (dated by TCRdb to 2016 to 2017). Library preparation employed multiplex PCR. Sequencing relied on an Illumina HiSeq 2000. The public reads were run again by TCRdb, first through fastp at Q25 and then through MiXCR, and only productive beta chains were kept. A single entry per CDR3 protein holds the most common genes and DNA from its merged rows. This sample gives approximately 31,000 distinct CDR3 sequences in total; 60% to 80% of them show up just once. Of the sample, 15% to 20% falls within the top ten clones. The sequenced sample consisted of breast tumor tissue. The receptors were sampled from a female donor with breast cancer. Some clones in this sample may be carry-over from other donors' samples.

V is TRBV20-1 and J is TRBJ1-2; D unresolved. The CDR3 loop spans 13 amino acids. CDR1 and CDR2 (germline): DFQATT, SNEGSKA (reference sequence). Trimming took 3 bases from V and 0 from J, leaving 8 bases between them. CDR3 bases: TGCAGTGCTAGCGGGGAGACTAACTATGGCTACACCTTC. Protein product: CSASGETNYGYTF.

V gene TRBV15 combines with J gene TRBJ2-7, with D possibly matching TRBD1 (5 bases). Looked up from germline, CDR1 is LNHNV and CDR2 is YYDKDF (reference sequence). Deletions cut 0 bases from V and 8 bases from J, with 11 bases between. This CDR3 region has 13 residues. The CDR3 region is CATSRDRESQQYF. CDR3 DNA: TGTGCCACCAGCAGAGACAGGGAATCCCAGCAGTACTTC.

The rearrangement joins TRBV2 to TRBJ1-4; 9 bases line up with TRBD1. V was pared by 5 bases and J by 3 bases, with 1 base of the junction left unmatched. Per germline, CDR1 SNHLY and CDR2 FYNNEI. The CDR3 spans 14 residues. CDR3: CASSRDRANEKLFF. CDR3 in DNA: TGTGCCAGCAGTCGGGACAGGGCTAATGAAAAACTGTTTTTT.

Many counts were recorded for this clonotype. J is TRBJ1-2 and V is TRBV18; D remains ambiguous. CDR1 and CDR2 (germline): KGHSH, LQKENI. CDR3 length equals 15 residues. Trimming removed 0 bases from V and 4 bases from J, with 12 bases in between. In DNA form, the CDR3 reads TGTGCCAGCTCACCACCGAGGGCCGGGTTCTATGGCTACACCTTC. This translates into CASSPPRAGFYGYTF. The full variable domain, in which reference TRBV18 and TRBJ1-2 provide the parts outside the CDR3, is NAGVMQNPRHLVRRRGQEARLRCSPMKGHSHVYWYRQLPEEGLKFMVYLQKENIIDESGMPKERFSAEFPKEGPSILRIQQVVRGDSAAYFCASSPPRAGFYGYTFGSGTRLTVV.

In DNA, the CDR3 is TGCAGCGGCAGAGGTACAGGTCTGAATGGCTACACCTTC. Its protein is CSGRGTGLNGYTF. This chain joins TRBV29-1 and TRBJ1-2; maybe TRBD1 (5 bases). The CDR3 is 13 residues long. V lost 7 bases, J lost 6 bases, and 18 bases lay in between. The germline V gene has CDR1 SQVTM and CDR2 ANQGSEA.

The V and J genes are TRBV20-1 and TRBJ2-5; 8 bases are shared with TRBD2. V dropped 6 bases and J dropped 5; count of bases not matched to a gene: 5. This CDR3 has 12 residues. CDR1 is DFQATT and CDR2 is SNEGSKA in the germline V gene (reference sequence). The DNA of the CDR3 is TGCAGTGCCCAAGCGGGGGCCGAGACCCAGTACTTC. This translates into CSAQAGAETQYF.

The chain links TRBV29-1 to TRBJ1-4; 7 positions match TRBD1. The junction had 4 bases not matched to a gene; V was cut back by 6 bases and J by 0 bases. Germline CDR1 SQVTM, CDR2 ANQGSEA. This CDR3 is 14 amino acids long. CDR3 region: CSVSGGATNEKLFF. Here the CDR3 DNA reads TGCAGCGTATCAGGGGGTGCAACTAATGAAAAACTGTTTTTT.

The chain combines TRBV2 with TRBJ2-1, with D unclear. The CDR3 is 15 amino acids. Germline V gene lookup returns CDR1 SNHLY and CDR2 FYNNEI. V was pared by 1 base and J by 0 bases, with 7 bases between. This CDR3 is CASSEVESSYNEQFF. The CDR3 DNA is TGTGCCAGCAGTGAAGTCGAAAGCTCCTACAATGAGCAGTTCTTC. The variable domain in full, with the rest retrieved from reference TRBV2 and TRBJ2-1, is EPEVTQTPSHQVTQMGQEVILRCVPISNHLYFYWYRQILGQKVEFLVSFYNNEISEKSEIFDDQFSVERPDGSNFTLKIRSTKLEDSAMYFCASSEVESSYNEQFFGPGTRLTVL.

The rearrangement joins TRBV2 to TRBJ2-7; the match to TRBD1 covers 7 bases. Trimming at V came to 7 bases and at J to 7 bases, leaving 7 bases not matched to a gene. The germline CDR1 and CDR2 sequences are SNHLY and FYNNEI. CDR3 length equals 12 residues. The CDR3 DNA reads as TGTGCCAGCAAAGGACAGGAGACGGAGCAGTACTTC. Encoded protein: CASKGQETEQYF.

J is TRBJ1-3 and V is TRBV6-5; D unclear. CDR1 is MNHEY, CDR2 SVGAGI, per germline. This CDR3 region has 17 residues. Between the trimmed V and J ends, which lost 4 bases and 0 bases, there was a span of 16 bases. The CDR3 sequence: CASSSVRSESSGNTIYF. DNA for the CDR3: TGTGCCAGCAGTTCCGTCAGAAGCGAGAGCTCTGGAAACACCATATATTTT.

The V and J genes are TRBV2 and TRBJ2-1; 8 positions match TRBD2. Germline V lookup: CDR1 SNHLY, CDR2 FYNNEI. Germline trimming cut 7 bases from V and 6 bases from J; bases unmatched to any gene: 11. CDR3 size: 15 residues. DNA for the CDR3: TGTGCCAGCATTTGGACACGCGGGAGGCTCAATGAGCAGTTCTTC. It encodes CASIWTRGRLNEQFF.

This clonotype qualifies as medium-sized. V and J are TRBV20-1 and TRBJ2-7; D is possibly TRBD1 (5 bases). The V gene lost 0 bases and the J gene lost 2 bases, with 11 bases spanning the gap. Germline CDR1 DFQATT, CDR2 SNEGSKA (reference sequence). CDR3 size: 14 residues. In DNA form, the CDR3 reads TGCAGTGCTAGAGATTTTCACAGGACCTACGAGCAGTACTTC. It codes for CSARDFHRTYEQYF.

This clonotype appeared many times. This chain connects TRBV20-1 to TRBJ1-5, with D maybe TRBD1 (6 bases). CDR1 is DFQATT, CDR2 SNEGSKA, per germline (reference sequence). Trimming pared 6 bases from V and 0 bases from J, leaving 15 bases between. The CDR3 is 15 amino acids. CDR3 loop: CSAVGGQGSNQPQHF. CDR3 bases: TGCAGTGCCGTGGGGGGGCAGGGTAGCAATCAGCCCCAGCATTTT.

The V and J genes are TRBV7-9 and TRBJ2-1; D remains unclear. Germline V gene data show CDR1 as SEHNR and CDR2 as FQNEAQ (reference sequence). This CDR3 comprises 13 residues. Trimming shortened V by 3 bases and J by 0 bases, and 3 bases separated the two germline ends. The CDR3: CASSLGSYNEQFF. The CDR3 nucleotides read TGTGCCAGCAGCTTGGGCTCCTACAATGAGCAGTTCTTC.

This clonotype came up a few times. The rearrangement links TRBV20-1 to TRBJ1-5; no clear D. The CDR3 consists of 13 residues. V dropped 4 bases and J dropped 14 bases, with 21 bases sitting between them. Germline assignment: CDR1 DFQATT and CDR2 SNEGSKA (reference sequence). The CDR3 reads CSAMWTSGRNEHF. The CDR3 DNA sequence: TGCAGTGCTATGTGGACTAGCGGGAGGAATGAGCATTTT.